This TCR beta chain emerged from a study of blood T cell repertoires in COVID-19. Generated by immunoSEQ multiplex PCR, the TCRdb table keeps only in-frame clones and is missing some. Of around 46,000 clones detected, over 80% appear once; the ten largest clones hold approximately 54%. Germline assignment: CDR1 SQVTM and CDR2 ANQGSEA. V was cut by 2 bases and J by 7 bases, with 9 bases left in between. The CDR3 is 12 residues long. The chain is built from TRBV29-1 and TRBJ2-1; D is uncertain. Sequenced input: peripheral blood. This sequence was found in a man aged 65 to 79 with acute or convalescent COVID-19. This CDR3 is CSVERGRNEQFF. In DNA, the CDR3 is TGCAGCGTTGAACGCGGAAGGAATGAGCAGTTCTTC.